This TCR beta chain originates from a study of blood T cell repertoires in COVID-19. Methods used by the authors: For nucleated cells, counts were estimated from reference gene primer amplification. Assay: immunoSEQ multiplex PCR; the TCRdb copy retains only in-frame clones and omits some. The V and J calls and clone size come from that table; D and trimming were worked out from the DNA. The sample lists approximately 140,000 clones, 65% to 90% occurring once. Per germline, CDR1 SGDLS and CDR2 YYNGEE. V lost 0 bases and J 4 bases, leaving 10 bases between the germline ends. The CDR3 runs 14 residues. This sequence joins TRBV9 and TRBJ2-5; D unresolved. This TCR derives from a man in his 70s with acute or convalescent COVID-19. Sequencing was done on a sample of peripheral blood. The CDR3 is CASSVGGSGETQYF. The CDR3 DNA is TGTGCCAGCAGCGTAGGTGGCAGTGGAGAGACCCAGTACTTC. Filled out from reference TRBV9 and TRBJ2-5, the complete variable domain reads DSGVTQTPKHLITATGQRVTLRCSPRSGDLSVYWYQQSLDQGLQFLIQYYNGEERAKGNILERFSAQQFPDLHSELNLSSLELGDSALYFCASSVGGSGETQYFGPGTRLLVL.